This entry lists 25 T cell receptor beta chains sequenced from one sample in a study of PD-L1 blockade in urothelial cancer. Using immunoSEQ multiplex PCR, the repertoire was profiled, and TCRdb retains in-frame clones only, with some absent. The table shows 55,000 to 75,000 clones, with roughly four fifths occurring only once. The time point here: pretreatment peripheral blood. This material consisted of PBMCs, taken around atezolizumab (anti-PD-L1) treatment. The receptor set was obtained from a man in his 70s with urothelial cancer.

This chain uses TRBV2 with TRBJ2-1; 7 positions match TRBD1. Germline CDR1 reads SNHLY; CDR2 reads FYNNEI. The CDR3 loop spans 16 amino acids. V gave up 7 bases and J gave up 0 bases; unmatched junction bases: 9. CDR3 in amino acids: CASNGYRGASYNEQFF. The CDR3 bases are TGTGCCAGCAACGGCTACAGGGGAGCCTCCTACAATGAGCAGTTCTTC.

This sequence joins TRBV9 and TRBJ2-3, with a weak D call TRBD2 (6 bases). From germline, CDR1 is SGDLS and CDR2 YYNGEE. The V gene lost 0 bases and the J gene lost 2 bases, with 10 bases spanning the gap. The CDR3 runs 15 residues. The CDR3 bases are TGTGCCAGCAGCGTAGGGGGGACTCCCACAGATACGCAGTATTTT. It yields the protein CASSVGGTPTDTQYF.

The chain links TRBV28 to TRBJ1-2, with TRBD1 as a possible D gene (5 bases). This CDR3 is built from 13 residues. Germline V gene data show CDR1 as MDHEN and CDR2 as SYDVKM. V lost 7 bases and J 5 bases, leaving 14 bases between the germline ends. CDR3 sequence (DNA): TGTGCCAGCACCTCGGACAAGGCGTATGGCTACACCTTC. Protein sequence: CASTSDKAYGYTF.

The chain joins TRBV6-1 to TRBJ2-1, with TRBD1 identical over 9 bases. The CDR3 contains 19 residues. The V gene's germline CDR1 is MNHNS and CDR2 SASEGT. The ends lost 4 bases at V and 9 bases at J; junction bases unmatched: 22. The CDR3 DNA reads as TGTGCCAGCAGTGTAAGACAGGGGGTGACTCCTAGTAACGAGGGTGAGCAGTTCTTC. Its protein product is CASSVRQGVTPSNEGEQFF.

J is TRBJ2-3 and V is TRBV5-4; no clear D. Trimming shortened V by 1 base and J by 9 bases, and 12 bases separated the two germline ends. The germline CDR1 and CDR2 sequences are SGHNT and YYREEE (reference sequence). This CDR3 contains 13 residues. CDR3 coding DNA: TGTGCCAGCAGCTTGAGCGAGAAACGAACGCAGTATTTT. Translation: CASSLSEKRTQYF. The complete variable domain, with remaining parts taken from reference TRBV5-4 and TRBJ2-3, reads ETGVTQSPTHLIKTRGQQVTLRCSSQSGHNTVSWYQQALGQGPQFIFQYYREEENGRGNFPPRFSGLQFPNYSSELNVNALELDDSALYLCASSLSEKRTQYFGPGTRLTVL.

The chain couples TRBV5-1 to TRBJ1-1, with D tentatively TRBD1 (6 bases). The CDR3 loop spans 14 amino acids. V lost 1 base, J lost 1 base, and 8 bases lay in between. Germline lookup yields CDR1 SGHRS and CDR2 YFSETQ. Here the CDR3 reads CASSLRTANTEAFF. The DNA for the CDR3 is TGCGCCAGCAGCTTGAGGACAGCGAACACTGAAGCTTTCTTT.

The gene calls are TRBV10-1 and TRBJ2-7; D not certain. V was shortened by 3 bases and J by 7 bases, with 19 bases between the two germline ends. CDR3 length: 15 amino acids. Germline V lookup: CDR1 WNHNN, CDR2 SYGVQD (reference sequence). The CDR3 is CASSDSRQVYDEQYF. As DNA, the CDR3 is TGCGCCAGCAGTGATTCGCGTCAGGTCTACGATGAGCAGTACTTC.

This chain joins TRBV9 and TRBJ1-4; 7 bases align to TRBD1. The CDR3 loop spans 15 amino acids. Germline CDR1 SGDLS, CDR2 YYNGEE. V lost 0 bases and J lost 8; bases outside the gene matches: 7. CDR3 sequence: CASSVDRGRKEKLFF. CDR3 coding DNA: TGTGCCAGCAGCGTAGACAGGGGAAGAAAGGAAAAACTGTTTTTT.

This clone showed up just a few times. V and J are TRBV6-1 and TRBJ2-7, with 8 bases matching TRBD2. The germline gives CDR1 MNHNS, CDR2 SASEGT. The trim removed 8 bases at V and 7 bases at J, leaving 10 bases unmatched. This CDR3 contains 13 residues. This chain's CDR3 is CASGFSGKGEQYF. In DNA, the CDR3 is TGTGCCAGCGGCTTTAGCGGGAAGGGGGAGCAGTACTTC.

The rearrangement uses TRBV28 and TRBJ1-2; TRBD1 aligns across 10 bases. The CDR3 is 14 amino acids. J was trimmed by 4 bases and V by 5 bases; bases with no gene match: 4. From germline, CDR1 is MDHEN and CDR2 SYDVKM. The CDR3 spells CASSRDRGIYGYTF. The CDR3 DNA sequence: TGTGCCAGCAGTCGGGACAGGGGTATCTATGGCTACACCTTC.

The rearrangement uses TRBV19 and TRBJ2-5; 7 nucleotides match TRBD1. CDR1 is LNHDA and CDR2 is SQIVND in the germline V gene (reference sequence). This CDR3 spans 13 amino acids. V shed 5 bases, J shed 5 bases, and the junction held 5 bases outside the gene matches. The CDR3 reads CASSEGARETQYF. The CDR3 DNA sequence: TGTGCCAGTAGTGAGGGGGCGCGGGAGACCCAGTACTTC.

The V call is TRBV11-3, the J call TRBJ2-1, with 7 bases matching TRBD1. The CDR3 is 15 amino acids. With 5 bases clipped from V and 7 bases from J, the junction kept 11 bases outside the gene matches. Germline CDR1 and CDR2: SGHNT and YENEEA. The CDR3 coding sequence is TGTGCCAGCAGCAAAGAGGGGGCGCGGTTAAATGAGCAGTTCTTC. This codes for CASSKEGARLNEQFF.

This clone appeared a single time. This sequence joins TRBV7-9 and TRBJ1-4; 9 positions agree with TRBD1. Germline CDR1 is SEHNR and CDR2 is FQNEAQ (reference sequence). With V trimmed by 3 bases and J by 4 bases, 3 bases remained unmatched. CDR3 length equals 15 residues. CDR3 amino acids: CASSLGQGLNEKLFF. The DNA for the CDR3 is TGTGCCAGCAGCTTGGGACAGGGCCTTAATGAAAAACTGTTTTTT.

The sample holds a few counts of this clone. The V call is TRBV6-5, the J call TRBJ1-5; tentatively, D is TRBD1 (6 bases). The germline gives CDR1 MNHEY, CDR2 SVGAGI. V lost 8 bases and J lost 4, with 15 bases in between. The CDR3 length is 14 residues. The CDR3 spells CASRGQNSNQPQHF. The CDR3, as DNA: TGTGCCAGCCGAGGACAGAACTCGAATCAGCCCCAGCATTTT.

The chain combines TRBV28 with TRBJ1-1; D uncertain. V lost 8 bases and J lost 3, with 10 bases in between. Germline V gene data show CDR1 as MDHEN and CDR2 as SYDVKM. This CDR3 region has 12 residues. The CDR3 here is CASFGVDTEAFF. In DNA, the CDR3 is TGTGCCAGCTTCGGGGTGGACACTGAAGCTTTCTTT.

The chain joins TRBV19 to TRBJ2-1; D might be TRBD1 (5 bases). Germline V gene lookup returns CDR1 LNHDA and CDR2 SQIVND (reference sequence). This CDR3 contains 15 residues. The V end lost 2 bases, the J end lost 8 bases, and 16 bases lay between the germline ends. CDR3 protein: CASSIMGRANDEQFF. Here the CDR3 DNA reads TGTGCCAGTAGTATAATGGGCAGGGCGAACGATGAGCAGTTCTTC.

V and J are TRBV7-9 and TRBJ2-1; tentatively, D is TRBD1 (6 bases). V was pared by 5 bases and J by 9 bases, with 20 bases between. CDR1 and CDR2 (germline): SEHNR, FQNEAQ (reference sequence). The CDR3 covers 15 residues. CDR3 coding DNA: TGTGCCAGCAGCCCCGAGTTACAGCCCAGGGGTGAGCAGTTCTTC. Translated, it gives CASSPELQPRGEQFF. Full variable domain (rest looked up from reference TRBV7-9 and TRBJ2-1): DTGVSQNPRHKITKRGQNVTFRCDPISEHNRLYWYRQTLGQGPEFLTYFQNEAQLEKSRLLSDRFSAERPKGSFSTLEIQRTEQGDSAMYLCASSPELQPRGEQFFGPGTRLTVL.

The CDR3 nucleotides are TGTGCCAGCAGCAAAGCCTTAGTTATGGACAGGGCGTATGGCTACACCTTC. Translated: CASSKALVMDRAYGYTF. This chain links TRBV21-1 with TRBJ1-2; no DNA check was done on the table's D call, TRBD1. TRBV21-1 counts as a pseudogene. There are 17 residues in the CDR3.

V and J are TRBV5-6 and TRBJ1-5; D may be TRBD1 (5 bases). The V end lost 5 bases, the J end lost 2 bases, and 14 bases lay between the germline ends. CDR1 and CDR2 (germline): SGHDT, YYEEEE. The CDR3 is 15 amino acids. CDR3 DNA sequence: TGTGCCAGCAGTTCCCAGGGTGGCGGCAATCAGCCCCAGCATTTT. As protein: CASSSQGGGNQPQHF.

The J gene is TRBJ1-3, the V gene TRBV2; no firm D call. CDR1 is SNHLY, CDR2 FYNNEI, per germline. With 7 bases removed from V and 0 bases from J, the gap between germline ends came to 10 bases. The CDR3 spans 14 residues. The CDR3 is CASIRDNSGNTIYF. The CDR3 nucleotides read TGTGCCAGCATACGCGACAACTCTGGAAACACCATATATTTT.

The chain is built from TRBV25-1 and TRBJ2-1, with D maybe TRBD2 (6 bases). CDR3 length: 13 residues. Looked up from germline, CDR1 is MGHDK and CDR2 is SYGVNS. Trimming stripped 3 bases from V and 9 bases from J, with 12 bases between. The CDR3 protein is CASSDRLGGEQFF. Written as DNA, the CDR3 is TGTGCCAGCAGTGACCGACTAGGAGGTGAGCAGTTCTTC.

This clone was seen a handful of times. CDR3 sequence reads: CASSPRLAGGPAGANVLTF. The CDR3 coding sequence is TGTGCCAGCAGCCCAAGACTAGCGGGAGGGCCGGCTGGGGCCAACGTCCTGACTTTC. The V gene is TRBV7-6, the J gene TRBJ2-6; 14 bases are a match to TRBD2. J lost 2 bases, V lost 5 bases, and 8 bases had no gene match. The CDR3 spans 19 residues. The germline V gene encodes CDR1 SGHVS and CDR2 FNYEAQ.

This clone was seen only a few times. The V gene is TRBV6-5, the J gene TRBJ1-2; 10 bases map to TRBD1. Germline CDR1 is MNHEY and CDR2 is SVGAGI. V gave up 0 bases and J gave up 8 bases; unmatched junction bases: 9. The CDR3 extends over 16 amino acids. DNA for the CDR3: TGTGCCAGCAGTTACTCCTTATCCGGGACAGGGGAAGGCTACACCTTC. Encoded protein: CASSYSLSGTGEGYTF.

This chain's CDR3 is CAWSVYKTMNTEAFF. CDR3 coding DNA: TGTGCCTGGAGTGTTTACAAAACAATGAACACTGAAGCTTTCTTT. The V and J genes are TRBV30 and TRBJ1-1, with D hard to call. Between the trimmed V and J ends, which lost 0 bases and 0 bases, there was a span of 11 bases. Per germline, CDR1 GTSNPN and CDR2 SVGIG (reference sequence). CDR3 length: 15 amino acids. The whole variable domain, remainder taken from reference TRBV30 and TRBJ1-1, is SQTIHQWPATLVQPVGSPLSLECTVEGTSNPNLYWYRQAAGRGLQLLFYSVGIGQISSEVPQNLSASRPQDRQFILSSKKLLLSDSGFYLCAWSVYKTMNTEAFFGQGTRLTVV.

This clone was observed a few times. The chain recombines TRBV7-2 with TRBJ2-5; 15 bases are a match to TRBD2. There are 16 residues in the CDR3. Germline loops: CDR1 SGHTA, CDR2 FQGNSA. Trimming at V came to 3 bases and at J to 4 bases, leaving 3 bases not matched to a gene. The CDR3 is CASSFWTSGRGETQYF. The CDR3 nucleotides read TGTGCCAGCAGCTTTTGGACTAGCGGGAGGGGAGAGACCCAGTACTTC.